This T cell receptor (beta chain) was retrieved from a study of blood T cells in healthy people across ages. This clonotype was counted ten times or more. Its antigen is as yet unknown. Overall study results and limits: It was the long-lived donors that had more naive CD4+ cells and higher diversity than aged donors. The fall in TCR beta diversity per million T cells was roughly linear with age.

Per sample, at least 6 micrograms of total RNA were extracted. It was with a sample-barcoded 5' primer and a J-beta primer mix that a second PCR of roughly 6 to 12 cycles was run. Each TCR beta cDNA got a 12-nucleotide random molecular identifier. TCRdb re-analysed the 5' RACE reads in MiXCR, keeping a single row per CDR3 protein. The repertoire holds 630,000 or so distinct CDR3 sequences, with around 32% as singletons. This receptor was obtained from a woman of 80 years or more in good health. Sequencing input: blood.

CDR3: CAWSVRGESYEQYF. As DNA, the CDR3 is TGTGCCTGGAGTGTTCGGGGAGAGTCCTACGAGCAGTACTTC. The chain is built from TRBV30 and TRBJ2-7; tentative D call: TRBD2 (5 bases). Trimming pared 0 bases from V and 1 base from J, leaving 10 bases between. There are 14 residues in the CDR3. Germline V gene sequence: CDR1 GTSNPN, CDR2 SVGIG (reference sequence).